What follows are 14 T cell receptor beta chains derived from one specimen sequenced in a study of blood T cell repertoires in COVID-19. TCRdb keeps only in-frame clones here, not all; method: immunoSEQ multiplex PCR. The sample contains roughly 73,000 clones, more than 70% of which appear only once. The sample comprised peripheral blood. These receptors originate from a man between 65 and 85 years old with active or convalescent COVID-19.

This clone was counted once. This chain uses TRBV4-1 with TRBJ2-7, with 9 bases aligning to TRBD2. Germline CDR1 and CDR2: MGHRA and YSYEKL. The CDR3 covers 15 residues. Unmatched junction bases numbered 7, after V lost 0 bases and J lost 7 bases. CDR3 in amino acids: CASSQEAGGTREQYF. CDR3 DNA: TGCGCCAGCAGCCAAGAGGCGGGGGGGACTAGGGAGCAGTACTTC.

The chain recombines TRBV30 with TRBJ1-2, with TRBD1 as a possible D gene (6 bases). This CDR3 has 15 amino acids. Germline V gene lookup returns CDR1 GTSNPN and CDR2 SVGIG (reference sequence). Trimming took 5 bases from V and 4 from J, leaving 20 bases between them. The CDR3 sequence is CAWDKGDPSSYGYTF. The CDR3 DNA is TGTGCCTGGGACAAGGGGGATCCGTCTTCCTATGGCTACACCTTC. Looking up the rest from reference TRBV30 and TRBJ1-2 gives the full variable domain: SQTIHQWPATLVQPVGSPLSLECTVEGTSNPNLYWYRQAAGRGLQLLFYSVGIGQISSEVPQNLSASRPQDRQFILSSKKLLLSDSGFYLCAWDKGDPSSYGYTFGSGTRLTVV.

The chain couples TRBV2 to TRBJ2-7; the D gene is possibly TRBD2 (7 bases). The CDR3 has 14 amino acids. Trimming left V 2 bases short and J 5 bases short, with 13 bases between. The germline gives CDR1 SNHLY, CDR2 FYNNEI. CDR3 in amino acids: CASSERGAQDEQYF. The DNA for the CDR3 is TGTGCCAGCAGTGAACGGGGGGCTCAAGACGAGCAGTACTTC. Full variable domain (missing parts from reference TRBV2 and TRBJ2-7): EPEVTQTPSHQVTQMGQEVILRCVPISNHLYFYWYRQILGQKVEFLVSFYNNEISEKSEIFDDQFSVERPDGSNFTLKIRSTKLEDSAMYFCASSERGAQDEQYFGPGTRLTVT.

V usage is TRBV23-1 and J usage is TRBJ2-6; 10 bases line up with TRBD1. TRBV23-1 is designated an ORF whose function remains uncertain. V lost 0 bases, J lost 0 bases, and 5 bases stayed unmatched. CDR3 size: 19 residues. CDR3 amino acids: CASSQSGGQGSSGANVLTF. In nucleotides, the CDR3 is TGCGCCAGCAGTCAATCGGGGGGACAGGGGAGCTCTGGGGCCAACGTCCTGACTTTC.

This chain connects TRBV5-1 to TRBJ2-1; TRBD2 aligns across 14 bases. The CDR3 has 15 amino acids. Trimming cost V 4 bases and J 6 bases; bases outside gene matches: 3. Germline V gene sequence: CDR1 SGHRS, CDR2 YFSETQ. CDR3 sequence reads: CASSAGLAGVNEQFF. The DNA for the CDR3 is TGCGCCAGCAGCGCGGGACTAGCGGGAGTCAATGAGCAGTTCTTC.

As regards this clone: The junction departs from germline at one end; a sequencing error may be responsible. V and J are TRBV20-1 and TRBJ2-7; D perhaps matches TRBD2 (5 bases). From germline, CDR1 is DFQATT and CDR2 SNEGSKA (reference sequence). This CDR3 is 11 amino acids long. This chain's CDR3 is CSAGEEAEQYF. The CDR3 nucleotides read TGCAGTGCTGGAGAGGAGGCGGAACAGTACTTC.

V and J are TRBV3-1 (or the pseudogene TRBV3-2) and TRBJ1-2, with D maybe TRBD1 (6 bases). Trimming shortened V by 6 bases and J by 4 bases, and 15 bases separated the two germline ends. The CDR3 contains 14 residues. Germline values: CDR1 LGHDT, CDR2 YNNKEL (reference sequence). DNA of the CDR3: TGTGCCAGCAGTGCCAACAGGGATGCCTATGGCTACACCTTC. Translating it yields CASSANRDAYGYTF.

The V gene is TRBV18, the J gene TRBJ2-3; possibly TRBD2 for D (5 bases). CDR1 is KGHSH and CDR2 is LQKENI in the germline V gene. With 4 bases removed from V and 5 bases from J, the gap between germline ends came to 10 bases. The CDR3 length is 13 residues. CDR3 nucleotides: TGTGCCAGCTCACTGGATCGGGGAGATACGCAGTATTTT. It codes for CASSLDRGDTQYF. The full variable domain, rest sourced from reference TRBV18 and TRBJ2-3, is NAGVMQNPRHLVRRRGQEARLRCSPMKGHSHVYWYRQLPEEGLKFMVYLQKENIIDESGMPKERFSAEFPKEGPSILRIQQVVRGDSAAYFCASSLDRGDTQYFGPGTRLTVL.

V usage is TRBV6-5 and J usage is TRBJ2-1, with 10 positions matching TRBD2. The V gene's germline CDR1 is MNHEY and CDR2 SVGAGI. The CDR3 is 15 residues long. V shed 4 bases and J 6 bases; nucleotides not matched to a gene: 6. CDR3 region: CASSLSGGAPNEQFF. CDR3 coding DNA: TGTGCCAGCAGTTTGAGCGGGGGGGCCCCCAATGAGCAGTTCTTC.

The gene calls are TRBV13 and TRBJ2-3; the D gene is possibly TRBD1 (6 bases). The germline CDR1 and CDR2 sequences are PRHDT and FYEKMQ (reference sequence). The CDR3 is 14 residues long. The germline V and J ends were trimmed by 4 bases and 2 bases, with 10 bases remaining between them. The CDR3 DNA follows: TGTGCCAGCAGCTGGACAGCATTCACAGATACGCAGTATTTT. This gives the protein CASSWTAFTDTQYF.

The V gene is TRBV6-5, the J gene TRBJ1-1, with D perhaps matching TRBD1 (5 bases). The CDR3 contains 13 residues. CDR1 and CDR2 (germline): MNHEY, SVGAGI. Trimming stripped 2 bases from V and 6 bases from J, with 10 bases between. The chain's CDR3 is CASSYGRDAEAFF. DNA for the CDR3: TGTGCCAGCAGTTACGGGAGGGACGCTGAAGCTTTCTTT.

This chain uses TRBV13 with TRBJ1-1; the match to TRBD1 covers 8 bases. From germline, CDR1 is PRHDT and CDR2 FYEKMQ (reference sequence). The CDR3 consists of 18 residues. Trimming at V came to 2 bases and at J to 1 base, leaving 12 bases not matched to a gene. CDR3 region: CASSLKETGVLENTEAFF. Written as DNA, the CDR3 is TGTGCCAGCAGCTTAAAGGAGACAGGGGTCCTAGAGAACACTGAAGCTTTCTTT.

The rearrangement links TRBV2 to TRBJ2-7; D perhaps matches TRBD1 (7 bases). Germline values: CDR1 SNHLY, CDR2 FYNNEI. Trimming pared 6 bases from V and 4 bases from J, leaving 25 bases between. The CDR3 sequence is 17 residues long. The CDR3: CASRPPQPEGARYEQYF. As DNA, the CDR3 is TGTGCCAGCAGACCACCTCAGCCGGAGGGGGCTAGGTACGAGCAGTACTTC.

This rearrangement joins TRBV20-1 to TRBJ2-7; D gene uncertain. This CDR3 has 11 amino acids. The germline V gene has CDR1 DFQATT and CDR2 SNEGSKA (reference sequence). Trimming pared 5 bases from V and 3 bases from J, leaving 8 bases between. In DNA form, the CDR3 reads TGCAGTGCTCCGAGGAACTACGAGCAGTACTTC. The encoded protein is CSAPRNYEQYF.